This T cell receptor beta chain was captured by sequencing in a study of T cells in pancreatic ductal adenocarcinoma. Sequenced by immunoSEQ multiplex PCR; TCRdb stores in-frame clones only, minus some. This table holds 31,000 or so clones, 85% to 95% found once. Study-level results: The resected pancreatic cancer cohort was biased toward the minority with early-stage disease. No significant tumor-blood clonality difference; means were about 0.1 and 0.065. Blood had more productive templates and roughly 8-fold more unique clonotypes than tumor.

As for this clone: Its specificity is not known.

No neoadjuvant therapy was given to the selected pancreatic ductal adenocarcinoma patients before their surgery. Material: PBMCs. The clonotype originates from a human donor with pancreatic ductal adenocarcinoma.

The CDR3 loop is CASSVVERGGETQYF. In nucleotides, the CDR3 is TGTGCCAGCAGCGTAGTAGAGCGAGGGGGAGAGACCCAGTACTTC. The chain has TRBV9 and TRBJ2-5; D is possibly TRBD1 (6 bases). The CDR3 is made up of 15 amino acids. Per germline, CDR1 SGDLS and CDR2 YYNGEE. The V gene lost 0 bases and the J gene lost 4 bases, with 13 bases spanning the gap.